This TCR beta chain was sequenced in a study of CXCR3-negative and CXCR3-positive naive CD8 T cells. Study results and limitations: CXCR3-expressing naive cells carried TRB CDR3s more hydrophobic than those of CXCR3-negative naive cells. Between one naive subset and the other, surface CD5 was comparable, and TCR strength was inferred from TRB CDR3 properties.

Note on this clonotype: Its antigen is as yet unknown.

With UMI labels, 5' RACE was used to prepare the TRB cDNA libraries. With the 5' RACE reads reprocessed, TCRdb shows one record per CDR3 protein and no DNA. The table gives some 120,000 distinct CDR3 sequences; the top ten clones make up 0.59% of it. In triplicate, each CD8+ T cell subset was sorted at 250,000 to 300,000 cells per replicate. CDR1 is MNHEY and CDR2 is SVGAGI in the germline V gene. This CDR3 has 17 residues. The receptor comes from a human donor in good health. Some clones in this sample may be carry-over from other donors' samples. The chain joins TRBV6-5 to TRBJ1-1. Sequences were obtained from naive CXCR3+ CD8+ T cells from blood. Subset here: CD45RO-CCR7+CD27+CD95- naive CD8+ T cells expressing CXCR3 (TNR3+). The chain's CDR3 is CASSTRRLGYLDTEAFF.